A single sample gave rise to the 32 T cell receptor beta chains below, sequenced in a study of T cells in Graves' hyperthyroidism and ophthalmopathy. There were TCR beta CDR3 regions amplified from RNA transcripts. Carried out on the TCR CDR3, a first-round RT-PCR used the HTBI primer set. MiXCR was run by TCRdb on the multiplex PCR reads, yielding one entry per CDR3 protein. The sample has about half a million distinct CDR3 sequences; roughly 21% are singletons. Sequencing was done on a sample of blood. These receptors all stem from a man in his forties with Graves' ophthalmopathy.

This clonotype was counted many times. The genes are TRBV20-1 and TRBJ1-1, with D hard to call. The V and J ends lost 5 bases and 6 bases respectively, with 10 bases between them. Per the germline V gene, CDR1 is DFQATT and CDR2 is SNEGSKA (reference sequence). The CDR3 loop spans 11 amino acids. Here the CDR3 DNA reads TGCAGTGCTGTCCTCAGTTCTGAAGCTTTCTTT. Translating gives CSAVLSSEAFF.

This clonotype came up many times. The DNA of the CDR3 is TGCGCCAGCAACCCGGGACAGGAGTTGTACGAGCAGTACTTC. It specifies CASNPGQELYEQYF. V gene TRBV5-1 combines with J gene TRBJ2-7; TRBD1 matches at 8 bases. CDR1 is SGHRS and CDR2 is YFSETQ in the germline V gene. After removal of 6 bases from V and 4 bases from J, the junction contained 9 bases not matched to a gene. The CDR3 has 14 residues.

This clonotype was observed at least ten times. The J gene is TRBJ2-3, the V gene TRBV6-2 or TRBV6-3; D gene uncertain. V was trimmed by 2 bases and J by 5 bases, leaving 2 bases between them. This CDR3 is 11 amino acids long. Per germline, CDR1 MNHEY and CDR2 SVGEGT. The CDR3 DNA reads TGTGCCAGCAGTTACCTAGATACGCAGTATTTT. Protein: CASSYLDTQYF.

This clonotype occurred a few times. V gene TRBV2 combines with J gene TRBJ2-7, with TRBD2 as a possible D gene (5 bases). This CDR3 has 14 amino acids. Germline CDR1 and CDR2: SNHLY and FYNNEI. Trimming left V 7 bases short and J 2 bases short, with 15 bases between. The CDR3 loop is CASKDRGTTYEQYF. In nucleotides, the CDR3 is TGTGCCAGCAAAGACCGGGGAACTACCTACGAGCAGTACTTC.

The chain recombines TRBV5-1 with TRBJ2-7; unclear D gene. The CDR3 has 14 residues. Trimming removed 0 bases from V and 2 bases from J, with 9 bases in between. Germline-derived CDR1 and CDR2 are SGHRS and YFSETQ. The CDR3: CASSLDGKPYEQYF. The CDR3 DNA is TGCGCCAGCAGCTTGGATGGGAAACCCTACGAGCAGTACTTC.

This clonotype came up a few times. This rearrangement joins TRBV19 to TRBJ2-1; D is ambiguous. In germline, CDR1 is LNHDA, CDR2 SQIVND (reference sequence). This CDR3 has 13 residues. V was shortened by 6 bases and J by 5 bases, with 11 bases between the two germline ends. CDR3 loop: CASSPTAHNEQFF. Written as DNA, the CDR3 is TGTGCCAGTAGCCCAACCGCACACAATGAGCAGTTCTTC.

The chain employs TRBV9 and TRBJ2-1; TRBD2 aligns across 9 bases. The CDR3 covers 18 residues. Trimming cost V 6 bases and J 5 bases; bases outside gene matches: 18. The germline CDR1 and CDR2 sequences are SGDLS and YYNGEE. CDR3 coding DNA: TGTGCCAGCAACCCGGGGCTTGGGCGCGGGAGGGGAGACAATGAGCAGTTCTTC. As protein: CASNPGLGRGRGDNEQFF.

This clonotype has ten or more counts. The V call is TRBV12-3 or TRBV12-4, the J call TRBJ1-5; a possible D gene is TRBD1 (6 bases). The CDR3 consists of 16 residues. The V end lost 6 bases, the J end lost 3 bases, and 18 bases lay between the germline ends. The chain's CDR3 is CASRMGMTGTNQPQHF. For the CDR3, the DNA is TGTGCCAGCAGGATGGGGATGACAGGTACCAATCAGCCCCAGCATTTT.

This chain joins TRBV29-1 and TRBJ2-7, with D perhaps given as TRBD1 or TRBD2 (5 bases each). Germline loops: CDR1 SQVTM, CDR2 ANQGSEA. V lost 6 bases, J lost 3 bases, and 15 bases lay in between. The CDR3 has 13 residues. CDR3 sequence (DNA): TGCAGCGTGAGTCCGGGACGCAACTACGAGCAGTACTTC. Its protein is CSVSPGRNYEQYF.

This sequence joins TRBV5-1 and TRBJ2-7; unclear D gene. Trimming removed 7 bases from V and 2 bases from J, with 10 bases in between. This CDR3 is built from 12 residues. Germline CDR1 and CDR2: SGHRS and YFSETQ. The CDR3 loop reads CASGTVAYEQYF. DNA for the CDR3: TGCGCCAGCGGCACTGTAGCCTACGAGCAGTACTTC.

There are many counts of this clonotype. CDR3 DNA sequence: TGTGCCAGCATTTACGGGGGCTCCAACTATGGCTACACCTTC. This translates into CASIYGGSNYGYTF. The chain joins TRBV2 to TRBJ1-2, with a weak D call TRBD1 (6 bases). CDR1 is SNHLY, CDR2 FYNNEI, per germline. Trimming removed 7 bases at V and 2 bases at J, with 14 bases between. This CDR3 is built from 14 residues.

This clonotype appeared many times. The V call is TRBV2, the J call TRBJ2-2, with 13 bases aligning to TRBD2. J gave up 6 bases and V 8 bases, and 3 bases lay outside the gene matches. The germline gives CDR1 SNHLY, CDR2 FYNNEI. The CDR3 contains 14 residues. The CDR3 spells CASGLAGAAGELFF. The CDR3 DNA sequence: TGTGCCAGCGGACTAGCGGGAGCGGCCGGGGAGCTGTTTTTT. Full variable domain (remainder filled in from reference TRBV2 and TRBJ2-2): EPEVTQTPSHQVTQMGQEVILRCVPISNHLYFYWYRQILGQKVEFLVSFYNNEISEKSEIFDDQFSVERPDGSNFTLKIRSTKLEDSAMYFCASGLAGAAGELFFGEGSRLTVL.

This clonotype was observed a handful of times. Just one base apart from a much larger clone, this may be a read error. This sequence joins TRBV2 and TRBJ2-5; D possibly corresponds to TRBD1 (5 bases). V gave up 6 bases and J gave up 0 bases, with 5 bases separating them. The germline V gene encodes CDR1 SNHLY and CDR2 FYNNEI. The CDR3 spans 12 residues. The CDR3 DNA reads TGTGCCAGCAGGACAGACCAAGAGACCCAGTACTTC. Its translation is CASRTDQETQYF.

This clonotype was detected a few times. The chain employs TRBV6-1 and TRBJ1-6, with D unclear. V was shortened by 7 bases and J by 7 bases, with 14 bases between the two germline ends. Germline V CDR1 and CDR2: MNHNS, SASEGT. The CDR3 runs to 14 residues. The CDR3 sequence is CASIGGLANSPLHF. The CDR3 nucleotides are TGTGCCAGCATTGGTGGACTCGCAAATTCACCCCTCCACTTT.

This chain's CDR3 is CASSSARNQPQHF. CDR3 DNA sequence: TGTGCCAGCAGTTCCGCACGGAATCAGCCCCAGCATTTT. The chain uses TRBV28 and TRBJ1-5, with no clear D. Germline CDR1 reads MDHEN; CDR2 reads SYDVKM. Trimming removed 4 bases from V and 4 bases from J, with 8 bases in between. The CDR3 extends over 13 amino acids.

The V and J genes are TRBV9 and TRBJ2-7; D possibly matches TRBD1 or TRBD2 (6 bases each). Germline-derived CDR1 and CDR2 are SGDLS and YYNGEE. V lost 3 bases to trimming and J lost 6 bases, with 16 bases between them. The CDR3 covers 14 residues. Here the CDR3 DNA reads TGTGCCAGCAGCGAAACAACTGGGGGGCTCGAGCAGTACTTC. It codes for CASSETTGGLEQYF.

This chain joins TRBV6-4 and TRBJ1-6; D is possibly TRBD1 (5 bases). Trimming shortened V by 8 bases and J by 2 bases, and 16 bases separated the two germline ends. The CDR3 length is 16 residues. The germline gives CDR1 MRHNA, CDR2 SNTAGT. The CDR3 bases are TGTGCCAGCCGAGACACAGGTGGGACCTATAATTCACCCCTCCACTTT. Encoded protein: CASRDTGGTYNSPLHF.

The genes are TRBV7-2 and TRBJ1-2; a weak D match, TRBD1 (5 bases). CDR1 and CDR2 from the germline V gene are SGHTA and FQGNSA. The CDR3 length is 15 residues. Trimming removed 2 bases at V and 5 bases at J, with 15 bases between. The CDR3 sequence: CASSLWGGVSYGYTF. CDR3 nucleotides: TGTGCCAGCAGCTTATGGGGCGGGGTATCTTATGGCTACACCTTC.

With regard to this clonotype: This may come from a read error, since a much larger clone is one base off. CDR3 sequence reads: CTSSEQGFSYEQYF. CDR3 sequence (DNA): TGTACCAGCAGTGAACAGGGGTTCTCCTACGAGCAGTACTTC. J is TRBJ2-7 and V is TRBV6-1; 7 bases agree with TRBD1. This CDR3 has 14 residues. Germline loops: CDR1 MNHNS, CDR2 SASEGT.

The chain links TRBV4-1 to TRBJ2-1; TRBD1 agrees at 8 bases. CDR3 length equals 18 residues. CDR1 and CDR2 (germline): MGHRA, YSYEKL. The V segment lost 0 bases and the J segment 6 bases; nucleotides outside the gene matches: 13. In nucleotides, the CDR3 is TGCGCCAGCAGCCAAGATCGCGTAGGGCAGGGGGCTATCAATGAGCAGTTCTTC. Protein product: CASSQDRVGQGAINEQFF.

There are a few counts of this clonotype. The V gene is TRBV6-2 or TRBV6-3, the J gene TRBJ1-1; 8 nucleotides agree with TRBD1. J was trimmed by 7 bases and V by 7 bases; bases with no gene match: 11. This CDR3 is 14 amino acids long. Germline values: CDR1 MNHEY, CDR2 SVGEGT. The CDR3 protein is CASTKRTGSLEAFF. For the CDR3, the DNA is TGTGCCAGCACCAAACGGACAGGGTCGCTTGAAGCTTTCTTT.

This clonotype was seen ten or more times. The chain employs TRBV3-1 and TRBJ2-5; D is undetermined. V lost 1 base and J lost 5, with 11 bases in between. Germline-derived CDR1 and CDR2 are LGHDT and YNNKEL (reference sequence). This CDR3 region has 14 residues. The CDR3: CASSQARHSETQYF. The CDR3 region has the DNA TGTGCCAGCAGCCAAGCTAGACATTCGGAGACCCAGTACTTC.

This clonotype was seen many times. The genes are TRBV6-2 or TRBV6-3 and TRBJ2-1; TRBD2 agrees at 8 bases. V shed 0 bases, J shed 5 bases, and the junction held 3 bases outside the gene matches. The length of the CDR3 is 15 residues. The germline V gene encodes CDR1 MNHEY and CDR2 SVGEGT. The CDR3: CASSYSTGGHNEQFF. DNA of the CDR3: TGTGCCAGCAGTTACTCTACGGGAGGGCACAATGAGCAGTTCTTC.

This clonotype was counted at least ten times. The chain recombines TRBV2 with TRBJ1-1; TRBD1 agrees at 10 bases. V was pared by 7 bases and J by 6 bases, with 5 bases of the junction left unmatched. Germline V gene data show CDR1 as SNHLY and CDR2 as FYNNEI. CDR3 length: 13 amino acids. The CDR3 coding sequence is TGTGCCAGCAACCGGGACAGGGGTTCTGAAGCTTTCTTT. The encoded protein is CASNRDRGSEAFF.

This clonotype was recorded at least ten times. The rearrangement links TRBV7-3 to TRBJ2-7; weak D call: TRBD2 (5 bases). The CDR3 totals 16 residues. V shed 2 bases and J shed 3 bases, with 17 bases lying between them. Germline V gene lookup returns CDR1 SGHTA and CDR2 FQGTGA. The CDR3 DNA sequence: TGTGCCAGCAGCTTATCCGCGAGAGGGAGCAGCTACGAGCAGTACTTC. Its translation: CASSLSARGSSYEQYF.

There are many counts of this clonotype. The V call is TRBV18, the J call TRBJ2-2; D uncertain. The CDR3 consists of 16 residues. Trimming removed 2 bases from V and 1 base from J, with 11 bases in between. Looked up from germline, CDR1 is KGHSH and CDR2 is LQKENI. The CDR3 loop is CASSPSLGLNTGELFF. As DNA, the CDR3 is TGTGCCAGCTCACCAAGTTTGGGTCTGAACACCGGGGAGCTGTTTTTT.

J is TRBJ2-1 and V is TRBV5-1, with 9 bases matching TRBD1. Germline trimming cut 3 bases from V and 3 bases from J; bases unmatched to any gene: 4. Germline lookup yields CDR1 SGHRS and CDR2 YFSETQ. The CDR3 totals 15 residues. Here the CDR3 reads CASSSGDRDYNEQFF. CDR3 DNA sequence: TGCGCCAGCAGCTCTGGGGACAGGGACTACAATGAGCAGTTCTTC.

This clonotype showed up many times. The rearrangement links TRBV27 to TRBJ2-3, with 13 bases lining up with TRBD2. The CDR3 length is 16 residues. Germline values: CDR1 MNHEY, CDR2 SMNVEV (reference sequence). Unmatched junction bases numbered 5, after V lost 3 bases and J lost 5 bases. CDR3 in DNA: TGTGCCAGCAGTTTTACTAGCGGGAGGGGGCAAGATACGCAGTATTTT. This codes for CASSFTSGRGQDTQYF.

The chain has TRBV2 and TRBJ2-3; 7 nucleotides line up with TRBD2. J gave up 5 bases and V 10 bases, and 9 bases lay outside the gene matches. This CDR3 comprises 13 residues. Looked up from germline, CDR1 is SNHLY and CDR2 is FYNNEI. The CDR3 here is CAILRGDIDTQYF. As DNA, the CDR3 is TGTGCCATCCTCCGGGGGGATATAGATACGCAGTATTTT. The full variable domain, rest sourced from reference TRBV2 and TRBJ2-3, is EPEVTQTPSHQVTQMGQEVILRCVPISNHLYFYWYRQILGQKVEFLVSFYNNEISEKSEIFDDQFSVERPDGSNFTLKIRSTKLEDSAMYFCAILRGDIDTQYFGPGTRLTVL.

This clonotype turned up a few times. The chain links TRBV2 to TRBJ1-3; the D is unclear. This CDR3 has 13 amino acids. The V and J ends lost 8 bases and 0 bases respectively, with 8 bases between them. Germline V gene data show CDR1 as SNHLY and CDR2 as FYNNEI. This CDR3 is CASPKGSGNTIYF. As DNA, the CDR3 is TGTGCCAGCCCGAAAGGCTCTGGAAACACCATATATTTT.

The chain links TRBV5-5 to TRBJ1-4; D call uncertain. Germline V gives CDR1 SGHKS, CDR2 YYEKEE (reference sequence). This CDR3 contains 15 residues. Trimming cost V 0 bases and J 5 bases, with 11 bases left between them. CDR3 nucleotide sequence: TGTGCCAGCAGCTTGGCGCCGGGAGAAAATGAAAAACTGTTTTTT. This codes for CASSLAPGENEKLFF.

The chain employs TRBV10-3 and TRBJ2-2; no definite D call. Germline CDR1 ENHRY, CDR2 SYGVKD. The CDR3 has 15 amino acids. Trimming pared 4 bases from V and 0 bases from J, leaving 9 bases between. The CDR3 sequence: CAISVETPNTGELFF. DNA for the CDR3: TGTGCCATCAGTGTCGAGACACCGAACACCGGGGAGCTGTTTTTT.